A single sample is the source of the 32 T cell receptor beta chains below, sequenced in a study of PD-L1 blockade in urothelial cancer. Time point defined: peripheral blood 6 weeks after treatment start. Data came from immunoSEQ multiplex PCR; TCRdb stores just in-frame clones and leaves some out. The sample carries 40,000 or so clones, around 82% recorded once. The source material was PBMCs, sampled around atezolizumab (anti-PD-L1) treatment. Receptor source: a man aged 60-69 years with urothelial cancer.

The chain carries TRBV10-3 and TRBJ2-2; 12 nucleotides agree with TRBD1. Germline loops: CDR1 ENHRY, CDR2 SYGVKD. CDR3 length: 16 residues. Trimming at V came to 4 bases and at J to 3 bases, leaving 3 bases not matched to a gene. The CDR3 protein is CAISGGQGADTGELFF. The CDR3 bases are TGTGCCATCAGTGGGGGACAGGGGGCGGACACCGGGGAGCTGTTTTTT.

The chain has TRBV28 and TRBJ1-1; 8 bases fit TRBD1. The CDR3 sequence is 19 residues long. Trimming took 1 base from V and 7 from J; bases not matched to a gene: 20. Per germline, CDR1 MDHEN and CDR2 SYDVKM. The CDR3 here is CASSLSQIRQGSFLDEAFF. CDR3 DNA sequence: TGTGCCAGCAGTTTATCCCAGATCAGACAGGGGTCCTTCTTGGATGAAGCTTTCTTT. The variable domain in full, completed from reference TRBV28 and TRBJ1-1, reads DVKVTQSSRYLVKRTGEKVFLECVQDMDHENMFWYRQDPGLGLRLIYFSYDVKMKEKGDIPEGYSVSREKKERFSLILESASTNQTSMYLCASSLSQIRQGSFLDEAFFGQGTRLTVV.

This sequence joins TRBV7-2 and TRBJ2-1, with 8 positions matching TRBD2. CDR3 length equals 17 residues. The germline V gene encodes CDR1 SGHTA and CDR2 FQGNSA. After removal of 0 bases from V and 0 bases from J, the junction contained 4 bases not matched to a gene. CDR3 region: CASSLAPSGYSYNEQFF. CDR3 bases: TGTGCCAGCAGCTTAGCCCCTAGCGGGTACTCCTACAATGAGCAGTTCTTC.

CDR3 in DNA: TGTGCCAGCAGTGAACAGGGAAACACTGAAGCTTTCTTT. This translates into CASSEQGNTEAFF. The chain carries TRBV6-1 and TRBJ1-1, with D possibly TRBD1 on 5 matching bases. This CDR3 is built from 13 residues. Germline V gene lookup returns CDR1 MNHNS and CDR2 SASEGT. V was cut by 2 bases and J by 2 bases, with 6 bases left in between.

This clone was observed a single time. V usage is TRBV10-3 and J usage is TRBJ2-7; 7 bases agree with TRBD1. Losses at the gene ends were 1 base for V and 7 bases for J; bases not matched to a gene: 7. The CDR3 loop spans 14 amino acids. Germline CDR1 ENHRY, CDR2 SYGVKD. CDR3 nucleotide sequence: TGTGCCATCAGTGAGTTTACAGGGGCTCGAGAGCAGTACTTC. Its protein product is CAISEFTGAREQYF.

The chain has TRBV25-1 and TRBJ2-3; 10 nucleotides agree with TRBD2. The junction had 6 bases not matched to a gene; V was cut back by 6 bases and J by 3 bases. Germline V gene data show CDR1 as MGHDK and CDR2 as SYGVNS. The CDR3 sequence is 15 residues long. This CDR3 reads CASREAGGRTDTQYF. In nucleotides, the CDR3 is TGTGCCAGCAGGGAAGCGGGAGGGCGGACAGATACGCAGTATTTT.

CDR3 amino acids: CASSQPGRGQGETQYF. CDR3 DNA sequence: TGTGCCAGCAGTCAACCGGGTAGGGGGCAGGGGGAGACCCAGTACTTC. The J gene is TRBJ2-5, the V gene TRBV11-2; 7 bases match TRBD1. With 6 bases clipped from V and 5 bases from J, the junction kept 15 bases outside the gene matches. This CDR3 region has 16 residues. Germline CDR1 reads SGHAT; CDR2 reads FQNNGV.

The V call is TRBV5-1, the J call TRBJ2-3, with 7 bases lining up with TRBD2. CDR3 length equals 15 residues. Germline trimming cut 7 bases from V and 2 bases from J; bases unmatched to any gene: 10. Looked up from germline, CDR1 is SGHRS and CDR2 is YFSETQ. CDR3 in DNA: TGCGCCAGCTCCGACAGCGGGGACCCCACAGATACGCAGTATTTT. It translates to CASSDSGDPTDTQYF.

In its sample, this clone was seen a few times. This chain connects TRBV2 to TRBJ2-1; D not certain. The germline V gene has CDR1 SNHLY and CDR2 FYNNEI. The CDR3 spans 14 residues. The germline V and J ends were trimmed by 1 base and 2 bases, with 6 bases remaining between them. The CDR3 sequence is CASSEVLAYNEQFF. CDR3 bases: TGTGCCAGCAGTGAAGTATTAGCCTACAATGAGCAGTTCTTC.

This chain links TRBV10-1 with TRBJ1-4; possible D gene TRBD1, 6 bases. The CDR3 is made up of 13 amino acids. Trimming cost V 2 bases and J 6 bases, with 7 bases left between them. Per germline, CDR1 WNHNN and CDR2 SYGVQD (reference sequence). CDR3 nucleotide sequence: TGCGCCAGCAGTGAGGGACAGCATGAAAAACTGTTTTTT. Its translation: CASSEGQHEKLFF.

V is TRBV11-1 and J is TRBJ2-7; D might be TRBD1 (6 bases). The CDR3 sequence is 14 residues long. Trimming took off 3 bases at V and 2 bases at J, with 11 bases between the two ends. CDR1 is SGHAT, CDR2 FQDESV, per germline (reference sequence). CDR3 residues: CASSLYRVPYEQYF. The CDR3, as DNA: TGTGCCAGCAGCTTGTACAGGGTCCCCTACGAGCAGTACTTC.

CDR3 protein: CASSVGLESYEQYF. Written as DNA, the CDR3 is TGTGCCAGCAGCGTGGGACTAGAGAGCTACGAGCAGTACTTC. V usage is TRBV4-2 and J usage is TRBJ2-7, with 8 bases identical to TRBD2. CDR1 and CDR2 (germline): LGHNA, YNFKEQ. J lost 3 bases, V lost 5 bases, and 6 bases had no gene match. The CDR3 totals 14 residues.

This clone came up a few times. This sequence joins TRBV28 and TRBJ1-1; D remains ambiguous. V lost 3 bases, J lost 0 bases, and 17 bases lay in between. The CDR3 consists of 17 residues. Germline CDR1 reads MDHEN; CDR2 reads SYDVKM. Here the CDR3 DNA reads TGTGCCAGCAGTTTGTTGAGAGGAGCGGTGTTGAACACTGAAGCTTTCTTT. Its translation: CASSLLRGAVLNTEAFF.

This CDR3 is CASSSDRARSEAFF. The CDR3 DNA reads TGTGCCAGCAGCTCCGACAGGGCACGCAGTGAAGCTTTCTTT. This chain joins TRBV6-6 and TRBJ1-1; 7 nucleotides line up with TRBD1. Germline V gives CDR1 MNHNY, CDR2 SVGAGI (reference sequence). V was pared by 6 bases and J by 7 bases, with 11 bases of the junction left unmatched. CDR3 length: 14 amino acids.

This clone was counted a single time. The J gene is TRBJ1-1, the V gene TRBV28; D is ambiguous. V was clipped by 2 bases and J by 5 bases, with 12 bases between them. Germline V CDR1 and CDR2: MDHEN, SYDVKM. The CDR3 length is 14 residues. For the CDR3, the DNA is TGTGCCAGCAGTTTAAGAGGCCGGAGGACTGAAGCTTTCTTT. Its protein is CASSLRGRRTEAFF.

The gene calls are TRBV7-2 and TRBJ1-2, with TRBD1 as a possible D gene (5 bases). Trimming shortened V by 1 base and J by 1 base, and 7 bases separated the two germline ends. Germline-derived CDR1 and CDR2 are SGHTA and FQGNSA. There are 14 residues in the CDR3. This chain's CDR3 is CASSLEGVNYGYTF. The CDR3 DNA is TGTGCCAGCAGCTTAGAAGGGGTTAACTATGGCTACACCTTC.

The chain is built from TRBV7-9 and TRBJ1-4; 8 nucleotides align to TRBD1. In germline, CDR1 is SEHNR, CDR2 FQNEAQ (reference sequence). This CDR3 spans 15 amino acids. V shed 5 bases and J 7 bases; nucleotides not matched to a gene: 9. As DNA, the CDR3 is TGTGCCAGCAGCGTAAGGACAGGGCCAGTTGAAAAACTGTTTTTT. Protein product: CASSVRTGPVEKLFF.

This chain uses TRBV7-2 with TRBJ2-7, with D possibly TRBD2 on 5 matching bases. Germline-derived CDR1 and CDR2 are SGHTA and FQGNSA. V was shortened by 5 bases and J by 3 bases, with 11 bases between the two germline ends. The CDR3 contains 13 residues. CDR3: CASSPGLVYEQYF. In DNA form, the CDR3 reads TGTGCCAGCAGCCCGGGATTAGTCTACGAGCAGTACTTC.

V usage is TRBV6-5 and J usage is TRBJ1-1, with no clear D. The CDR3 sequence is 15 residues long. Deletions cut 6 bases from V and 0 bases from J, with 14 bases between. Germline V gene data show CDR1 as MNHEY and CDR2 as SVGAGI. The CDR3, as DNA: TGTGCCAGCAGACCGGGAGGAAGAGTGAACACTGAAGCTTTCTTT. This codes for CASRPGGRVNTEAFF.

V is TRBV11-2 and J is TRBJ2-5; possible D gene TRBD1, 6 bases. The CDR3 totals 17 residues. Trimming shortened V by 1 base and J by 0 bases, and 15 bases separated the two germline ends. The germline V gene encodes CDR1 SGHAT and CDR2 FQNNGV. CDR3 sequence (DNA): TGTGCCAGCAGCTTAGCGTTGGGGACAAGCCACCAAGAGACCCAGTACTTC. It is translated as CASSLALGTSHQETQYF.

Turning to this clone: Compared with germline, one end of the junction differs, possibly owing to a read error. This rearrangement joins TRBV30 to TRBJ2-5, with D possibly being TRBD2 (6 bases). Germline CDR1 reads GTSNPN; CDR2 reads SVGIG (reference sequence). This CDR3 has 12 residues. CDR3 DNA: TGTGCCGGCGGGGAGCACCACGAGACCCAGTACTTC. Translated: CAGGEHHETQYF.

This sequence joins TRBV6-5 and TRBJ2-1; the D gene is possibly TRBD1 (5 bases). CDR1 is MNHEY, CDR2 SVGAGI, per germline. CDR3 length equals 15 residues. Trimming left V 2 bases short and J 2 bases short, with 10 bases between. The DNA of the CDR3 is TGTGCCAGCAGTTACCGGGTGGACACCTACAATGAGCAGTTCTTC. Protein: CASSYRVDTYNEQFF.

J is TRBJ2-5 and V is TRBV5-8, with TRBD1 matching over 8 bases. With V trimmed by 0 bases and J by 6 bases, 7 bases remained unmatched. The CDR3 length is 15 residues. Germline V gene data show CDR1 as SGHTS and CDR2 as YDEGEE. CDR3 residues: CASSLASGQGKTQYF. The CDR3 bases are TGTGCCAGCAGCTTGGCCTCTGGACAGGGAAAGACCCAGTACTTC.

J is TRBJ2-7 and V is TRBV19; 8 nucleotides match TRBD2. The V gene's germline CDR1 is LNHDA and CDR2 SQIVND (reference sequence). CDR3 size: 14 residues. V lost 5 bases to trimming and J lost 5 bases; unmatched junction nucleotides: 8. The DNA for the CDR3 is TGTGCCAGTAGTCCTTCCGGGACTAGTCACGAGCAGTACTTC. This translates into CASSPSGTSHEQYF.

The V and J genes are TRBV4-1 and TRBJ1-5; weak D call: TRBD1 (6 bases). Deletions cut 1 base from V and 2 bases from J, with 6 bases between. This CDR3 is 14 amino acids long. The germline V gene has CDR1 MGHRA and CDR2 YSYEKL. The CDR3 region is CASSQAGGNQPQHF. The CDR3 coding sequence is TGCGCCAGCAGCCAAGCAGGGGGCAATCAGCCCCAGCATTTT.

The chain combines TRBV4-3 with TRBJ1-2; D gene uncertain. CDR3 length equals 12 residues. Trimming cost V 3 bases and J 7 bases, with 9 bases left between them. Germline assignment: CDR1 LGHNA and CDR2 YSLEER. CDR3 region: CASSHPWSGYTF. The CDR3 DNA reads TGCGCCAGCAGCCACCCCTGGAGTGGCTACACCTTC.

This chain joins TRBV28 and TRBJ2-2, with 7 bases that match TRBD2. CDR1 and CDR2 (germline): MDHEN, SYDVKM. The J segment lost 5 bases and the V segment lost 5 bases, leaving 8 bases of the junction unmatched. This CDR3 has 15 residues. The CDR3 nucleotides are TGTGCCAGCAGTCCGGGACTAAGGGATACCGGGGAGCTGTTTTTT. Amino acids: CASSPGLRDTGELFF.

The chain uses TRBV4-3 and TRBJ2-7; 10 nucleotides line up with TRBD1. After removal of 4 bases from V and 5 bases from J, the junction contained 8 bases not matched to a gene. Per the germline V gene, CDR1 is LGHNA and CDR2 is YSLEER. The CDR3 consists of 15 residues. The CDR3 DNA follows: TGCGCCAGCAGCCCGCTGACAGGGGGCACCGACGAGCAGTACTTC. Its protein is CASSPLTGGTDEQYF.

The rearrangement joins TRBV30 to TRBJ1-2; D is undetermined. This CDR3 is 13 amino acids long. V dropped 2 bases and J dropped 5 bases, with 12 bases sitting between them. Germline V CDR1 and CDR2: GTSNPN, SVGIG (reference sequence). The CDR3 DNA sequence: TGTGCCTGGAGTCACCGGGGTCGATATGGCTACACCTTC. It yields the protein CAWSHRGRYGYTF.

J is TRBJ2-3 and V is TRBV5-6, with 10 bases lining up with TRBD1. Germline V gives CDR1 SGHDT, CDR2 YYEEEE. V lost 1 base, J lost 7 bases, and 6 bases stayed unmatched. This CDR3 has 15 residues. The CDR3 DNA is TGTGCCAGCAGCTTGCGACAGGGGGCCGTGTATACGCAGTATTTT. Its protein is CASSLRQGAVYTQYF.

J is TRBJ2-5 and V is TRBV7-2, with unresolved D. V shed 4 bases and J shed 3 bases, with 9 bases lying between them. In germline, CDR1 is SGHTA, CDR2 FQGNSA. The CDR3 loop spans 13 amino acids. The CDR3 DNA is TGTGCCAGCAGCTCGATACTAAAAGAGACCCAGTACTTC. Translated, it gives CASSSILKETQYF.

This sequence joins TRBV5-1 and TRBJ2-3; 15 nucleotides agree with TRBD2. CDR3 length equals 15 residues. Trimming took 4 bases from V and 5 from J; bases not matched to a gene: 2. CDR1 is SGHRS and CDR2 is YFSETQ in the germline V gene. CDR3 in amino acids: CASSGGLAGGDTQYF. In DNA, the CDR3 is TGCGCCAGCAGCGGGGGACTAGCGGGGGGAGATACGCAGTATTTT.